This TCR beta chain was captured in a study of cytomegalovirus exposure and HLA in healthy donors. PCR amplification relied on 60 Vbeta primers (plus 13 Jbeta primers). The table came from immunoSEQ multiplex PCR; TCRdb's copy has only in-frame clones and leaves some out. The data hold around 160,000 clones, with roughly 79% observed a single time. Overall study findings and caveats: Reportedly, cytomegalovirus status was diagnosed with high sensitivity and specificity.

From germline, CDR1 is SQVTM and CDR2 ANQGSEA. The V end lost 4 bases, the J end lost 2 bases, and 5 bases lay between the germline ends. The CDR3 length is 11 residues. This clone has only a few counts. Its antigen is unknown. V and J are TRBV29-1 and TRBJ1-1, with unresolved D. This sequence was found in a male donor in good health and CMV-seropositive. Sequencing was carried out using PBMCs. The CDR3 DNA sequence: TGCAGCGTTGTGAGTAACACTGAAGCTTTCTTT. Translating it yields CSVVSNTEAFF.